These T cell receptor beta chains were read from a single sample in a study of shared clonotypes between healthy human individuals. Assay: immunoSEQ multiplex PCR; the TCRdb copy retains only in-frame clones and omits some. In the table there are around 2,000,000 clones, roughly 95% of which are singletons. The sequenced sample was naive CD4+ T cells sorted from blood. Receptors were obtained from a man between 18 and 29 years old in good health. Both conserved end residues are part of each CDR3. A D gene is named only where the DNA matches it firmly. Rows give clone size only sometimes, using once, few, many, or a class for an expanded clone.

cdr3_length	clone_size	v_call	j_call	d_call	cdr3_nt	cdr3_aa
15	NA	TRBV19	TRBJ2-7	TRBD1	TGTGCCAGTAGTAGAGGGCTGGGACAGGGCTACGAGCAGTACTTC	CASSRGLGQGYEQYF
14	once	TRBV5-8	TRBJ2-3	TRBD1	TGTGCCAGCAGCTTGGACAGGGGCAGGGATACGCAGTATTTT	CASSLDRGRDTQYF
14	once	TRBV9	TRBJ1-5	NA	TGTGCCAGGTTACGGGCGGGCAGCGATCAGCCCCAGCATTTT	CARLRAGSDQPQHF
14	once	TRBV11-2	TRBJ2-3	TRBD1	TGTGCCAGCAGCTTAGCCCGGGACAGAGATACGCAGTATTTT	CASSLARDRDTQYF
16	NA	TRBV30	TRBJ1-5	NA	TGTGCCTGGAGTTTTAGTAGGGGACTGATTAATCAGCCCCAGCATTTT	CAWSFSRGLINQPQHF
16	NA	TRBV7-2	TRBJ2-5	TRBD2	TGTGCCAGCAGCCCACCCCCCAGCGGGAGGTGGGAGACCCAGTACTTC	CASSPPPSGRWETQYF
16	NA	TRBV6-5	TRBJ2-7	TRBD1	TGTGCCAGCAGTTACTCCGCCGGGACAGGGTACCACGAGCAGTACTTC	CASSYSAGTGYHEQYF
13	once	TRBV2	TRBJ1-4	NA	TGTGCCTACGGGGAGGAGGTTAATGAAAAACTGTTTTTT	CAYGEEVNEKLFF
15	NA	TRBV7-2	TRBJ1-1	TRBD1	TGTGCCAGCAGCTTTTGGACAGGTCCGAACACTGAAGCTTTCTTT	CASSFWTGPNTEAFF
21	NA	TRBV4-1	TRBJ1-4	NA	TGCGCCAGCAGCCAAGATGAGGGGGGGTGGTTGACAAGCCCTGGAACTGAAAAACTGTTTTTT	CASSQDEGGWLTSPGTEKLFF
15	once	TRBV5-1	TRBJ2-5	NA	TGCGCCAGCAGCTTGGTTGTGGGGGGCGAGAAGACCCAGTACTTC	CASSLVVGGEKTQYF
12	NA	TRBV29-1	TRBJ1-1	NA	TGCAGCGTTGAAAAGGCACCCGGAGAAGCTTTCTTT	CSVEKAPGEAFF
15	NA	TRBV9	TRBJ1-2	TRBD1	TGTGCCAGCAGCGTAAAGGACAGGGGAATCTATGGCTACACCTTC	CASSVKDRGIYGYTF
12	NA	TRBV2	TRBJ2-7	NA	TGTGCCAGCAGAGAAACCTCCTACGAGCAGTACTTC	CASRETSYEQYF
16	NA	TRBV5-4	TRBJ2-7	TRBD2	TGTGCCAGCAGCCTCTCCAGCGGGGGGACCCCCTACGAGCAGTACTTC	CASSLSSGGTPYEQYF
13	NA	TRBV6-1	TRBJ1-4	NA	TGTGCCAGCAGTCGGGCCCCTAATGAAAAACTGTTTTTT	CASSRAPNEKLFF
16	NA	TRBV10-3	TRBJ2-4	NA	TGTGCCATCAGTGGGGACGGGGGCGCGCCCAAAAACATTCAGTACTTC	CAISGDGGAPKNIQYF
18	once	TRBV5-5	TRBJ2-2	TRBD2	TGTGCCAGCAGCTTGGGACTAGCGGGATACGCGAACACCGGGGAGCTGTTTTTT	CASSLGLAGYANTGELFF
15	NA	TRBV19	TRBJ2-1	NA	TGTGCCAGTAGTCGGACGGGGGACTCCTACAATGAGCAGTTCTTC	CASSRTGDSYNEQFF
15	NA	TRBV7-7	TRBJ2-2	TRBD2	TGTGCTAGCAGCTCCAGCGGGGGAGAGACCGGGGAGCTGTTTTTT	CASSSSGGETGELFF
16	NA	TRBV7-3	TRBJ2-3	TRBD2	TGTGCCAGCAGCCTGAACCTCGCGGGGGGGACAGATACGCAGTATTTT	CASSLNLAGGTDTQYF
14	NA	TRBV5-1	TRBJ1-2	TRBD1	TGCGCCAGCAGCTTAGTGACAGGGGACTATGGCTACACCTTC	CASSLVTGDYGYTF
13	few	TRBV19	TRBJ1-5	NA	TGTGCCAGTCAGAGGGGTAGCAATCAGCCCCAGCATTTT	CASQRGSNQPQHF
11	NA	TRBV30	TRBJ1-6	NA	TGTGCCTGGAGTCCCGAAAAGGCCCTCCACTTT	CAWSPEKALHF
14	NA	TRBV28	TRBJ2-1	NA	TGTGCCAGCAGTTTAAAGGGTTGGGACAATGAGCAGTTCTTC	CASSLKGWDNEQFF
18	NA	TRBV11-3	TRBJ2-1	NA	TGTGCCAGCAGCTTAGGGGTGGGGGCCGCTAGCTCCTACAATGAGCAGTTCTTC	CASSLGVGAASSYNEQFF
16	NA	TRBV5-1	TRBJ2-5	TRBD2	TGCGCCAGCAGCTTTGGACTAGCGGGAGGACGAGAGACCCAGTACTTC	CASSFGLAGGRETQYF
13	NA	TRBV9	TRBJ2-7	TRBD2	TGTGCCAGCAGCGTGACTAGCGGTAGCGAGCAGTACTTC	CASSVTSGSEQYF
14	NA	TRBV5-5	TRBJ2-3	TRBD1	TGTGCCAGCATCCCAGGACAGGGACCAGATACGCAGTATTTT	CASIPGQGPDTQYF
16	NA	TRBV19	TRBJ2-7	TRBD2	TGTGCCAGTAGTAGGGCTCGAACTAGCGGGAGTAACGAGCAGTACTTC	CASSRARTSGSNEQYF
20	NA	TRBV21-1	TRBJ1-4	NA	TGTGCCAGCAGCAAAAGGGGCGGGACAGTCCGTGTCCCAACTAATGAAAAACTGTTTTTT	CASSKRGGTVRVPTNEKLFF
17	NA	TRBV27	TRBJ1-5	TRBD1	TGTGCCAGCAGTTCTAGGACAGGCCTCTATAGCAATCAGCCCCAGCATTTT	CASSSRTGLYSNQPQHF
16	once	TRBV27	TRBJ1-2	TRBD1	TGTGCCAGCAGTTCGGGGACAGGGGGCTCTATCGGTGGCTACACCTTC	CASSSGTGGSIGGYTF
14	NA	TRBV7-9	TRBJ1-1	NA	TGTGCCAGCAGCCTGGGACAACAGAACACTGAAGCTTTCTTT	CASSLGQQNTEAFF
15	NA	TRBV5-6	TRBJ2-7	TRBD2	TGTGCCAGCAGCCCAGGACTAGCGCCTTCCTACGAGCAGTACTTC	CASSPGLAPSYEQYF
18	NA	TRBV6-1	TRBJ2-5	TRBD2	TGTGCCAGCAGTGACCGAAGACTAGCGGGAGGGACCGGTCAGACCCAGTACTTC	CASSDRRLAGGTGQTQYF
14	once	TRBV5-4	TRBJ1-5	NA	TGTGCCAGCAGCTTGGCAGGGGTCAATCAGCCCCAGCATTTT	CASSLAGVNQPQHF
13	NA	TRBV6-6	TRBJ1-2	NA	TGTGCCAGCAGTGGGGGGAGTGGATATGGCTACACCTTC	CASSGGSGYGYTF
14	NA	TRBV4-1	TRBJ2-7	NA	TGCGCCAGCAGCCAAGATCCAGGGTCTAGGGAGCAGTACTTC	CASSQDPGSREQYF
13	NA	TRBV2	TRBJ2-1	NA	TGTGCCAGCAGTGAGTGGGAGTTGAATGAGCAGTTCTTC	CASSEWELNEQFF
15	NA	TRBV28	TRBJ1-5	NA	TGTGCCAGCAGTTTAAACAGGGCGACGAATCAGCCCCAGCATTTT	CASSLNRATNQPQHF
14	once	TRBV4-1	TRBJ1-1	TRBD1	TGCGCCAGCAGCCCCCGACAGGGGAGCACTGAAGCTTTCTTT	CASSPRQGSTEAFF
14	NA	TRBV27	TRBJ2-7	NA	TGTGCCAGCAAATTAGGCCAGTCGGGCTACGAGCAGTACTTC	CASKLGQSGYEQYF
15	NA	TRBV6-6	TRBJ1-4	TRBD1	TGTGCCAGCAGTTATAAGGACAGGGGGGCTGAAAAACTGTTTTTT	CASSYKDRGAEKLFF
13	NA	TRBV4-1	TRBJ1-4	NA	TGCGCCACCAGCGGAGGGTTTAATGAAAAACTGTTTTTT	CATSGGFNEKLFF
15	NA	TRBV4-1	TRBJ2-3	NA	TGCGCCAGCAGCCAAGGGAGTAGGCCCACAGATACGCAGTATTTT	CASSQGSRPTDTQYF
15	NA	TRBV15	TRBJ2-3	TRBD2	TGTGCCACCAGCAGAACTAGCGGGAGCACAGATACGCAGTATTTT	CATSRTSGSTDTQYF
14	NA	TRBV11-2	TRBJ2-7	NA	TGTGCCAGCAGCTTAGCATTAGTAAACTACGAGCAGTACTTC	CASSLALVNYEQYF
14	NA	TRBV6-1	TRBJ2-7	NA	TGTGCCACTCCCCCGCCGGGTCGACCGACCGAGCAGTACTTC	CATPPPGRPTEQYF
16	NA	TRBV15	TRBJ1-4	NA	TGTGCCACCAGCAGAGATACGACAGGAAGTAATGAAAAACTGTTTTTT	CATSRDTTGSNEKLFF
16	NA	TRBV5-1	TRBJ1-1	TRBD1	TGCGCCAGCAGCCCCCCTACCGGGACAGTGAACACTGAAGCTTTCTTT	CASSPPTGTVNTEAFF
11	NA	TRBV20-1	TRBJ2-5	NA	TGCAGTGCCGTATCCGGGGAGACCCAGTACTTC	CSAVSGETQYF
15	NA	TRBV9	TRBJ2-3	NA	TGTGCCAGCAGCGGGAAGACAGGTCTCACAGATACGCAGTATTTT	CASSGKTGLTDTQYF
17	NA	TRBV5-6	TRBJ2-3	NA	TGTGCCAGCAGCTTGCCGGGCTCCCTTCAGGGCACAGATACGCAGTATTTT	CASSLPGSLQGTDTQYF
16	NA	TRBV6-6	TRBJ1-4	NA	TGTGCCAGCAGTCCTCGGGGGCCGGGACAAAATGAAAAACTGTTTTTT	CASSPRGPGQNEKLFF
14	once	TRBV25-1	TRBJ2-7	NA	TGTGCCAGCAGTGAAACCGGGCAAACTTACGAGCAGTACTTC	CASSETGQTYEQYF
14	NA	TRBV18	TRBJ2-5	NA	TGTGCCAGCTCACCACGGTCTCTCGAAGAGACCCAGTACTTC	CASSPRSLEETQYF
16	NA	TRBV10-2	TRBJ1-6	TRBD1	TGCGCCAGCAGCGAGCTTAGGACAGGTGATAATTCACCCCTCCACTTT	CASSELRTGDNSPLHF